This T cell receptor (beta chain) was recovered during a study of cytomegalovirus exposure and HLA in healthy donors. Germline V gene sequence: CDR1 MGHRA, CDR2 YSYEKL. Trimming took 4 bases from V and 3 from J, leaving 13 bases between them. The CDR3 extends over 14 amino acids. The protocol was immunoSEQ multiplex PCR, while the TCRdb copy is restricted to in-frame clones and leaves out a portion. The sample carries some 150,000 clones, more than 75% recorded once. The chain recombines TRBV4-1 with TRBJ2-7; unclear D gene. The sequence came from a woman in her twenties or thirties in good health and CMV-seronegative. The sequenced sample was PBMCs. The CDR3 sequence is CASSPGTLFYEQYF. CDR3 sequence (DNA): TGCGCCAGCAGCCCGGGTACTCTATTCTACGAGCAGTACTTC.